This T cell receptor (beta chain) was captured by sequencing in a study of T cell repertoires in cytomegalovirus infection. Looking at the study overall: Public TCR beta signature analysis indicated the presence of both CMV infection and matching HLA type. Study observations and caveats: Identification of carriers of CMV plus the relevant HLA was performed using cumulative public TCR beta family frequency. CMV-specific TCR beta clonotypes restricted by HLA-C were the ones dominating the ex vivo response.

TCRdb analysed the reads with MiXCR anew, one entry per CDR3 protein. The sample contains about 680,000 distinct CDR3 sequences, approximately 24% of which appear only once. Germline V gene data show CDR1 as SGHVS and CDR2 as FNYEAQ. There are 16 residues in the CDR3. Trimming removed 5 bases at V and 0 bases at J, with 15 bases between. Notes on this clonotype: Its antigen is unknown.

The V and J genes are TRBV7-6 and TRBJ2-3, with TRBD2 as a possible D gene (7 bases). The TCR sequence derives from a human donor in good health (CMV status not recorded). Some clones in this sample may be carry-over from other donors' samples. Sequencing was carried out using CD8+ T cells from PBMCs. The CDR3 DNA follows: TGTGCCAGCAGCCCCATGGGGGGGACAAGCACAGATACGCAGTATTTT. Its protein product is CASSPMGGTSTDTQYF.